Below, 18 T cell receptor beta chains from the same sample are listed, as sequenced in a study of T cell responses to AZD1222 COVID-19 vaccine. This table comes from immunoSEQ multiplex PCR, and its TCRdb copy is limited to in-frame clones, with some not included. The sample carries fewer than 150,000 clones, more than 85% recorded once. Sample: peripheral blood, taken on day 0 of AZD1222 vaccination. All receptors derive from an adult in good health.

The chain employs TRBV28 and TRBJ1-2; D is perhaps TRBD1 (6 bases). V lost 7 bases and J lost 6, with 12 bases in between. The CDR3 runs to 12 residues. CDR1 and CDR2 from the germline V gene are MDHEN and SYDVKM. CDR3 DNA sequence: TGTGCCAGCAATACAGGGTCGCATGGCTACACCTTC. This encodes CASNTGSHGYTF.

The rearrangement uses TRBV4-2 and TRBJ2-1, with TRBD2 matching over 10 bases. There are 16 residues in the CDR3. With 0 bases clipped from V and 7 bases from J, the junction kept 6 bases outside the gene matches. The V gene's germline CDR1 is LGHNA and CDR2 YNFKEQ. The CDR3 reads CASSQEGEGLANEQFF. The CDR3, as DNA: TGTGCCAGCAGCCAAGAGGGGGAGGGACTAGCGAATGAGCAGTTCTTC.

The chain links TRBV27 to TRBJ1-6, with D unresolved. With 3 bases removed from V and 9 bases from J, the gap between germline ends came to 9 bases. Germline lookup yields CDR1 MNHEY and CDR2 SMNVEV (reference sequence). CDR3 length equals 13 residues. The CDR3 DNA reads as TGTGCCAGCAGTTTGGACCTTTTTTCACCCCTCCACTTT. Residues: CASSLDLFSPLHF.

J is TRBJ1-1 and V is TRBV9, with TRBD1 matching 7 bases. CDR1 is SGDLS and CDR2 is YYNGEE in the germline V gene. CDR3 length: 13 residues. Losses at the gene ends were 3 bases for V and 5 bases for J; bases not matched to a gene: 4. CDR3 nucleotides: TGTGCCAGCAGCGGAGAGGGGGCAACTGAAGCTTTCTTT. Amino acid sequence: CASSGEGATEAFF.

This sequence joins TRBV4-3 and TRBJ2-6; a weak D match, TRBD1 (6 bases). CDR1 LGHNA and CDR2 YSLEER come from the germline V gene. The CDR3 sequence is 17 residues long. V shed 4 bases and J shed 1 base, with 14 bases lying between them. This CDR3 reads CASSRLPGESGANVLTF. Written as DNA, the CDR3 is TGCGCCAGCAGCCGATTACCAGGGGAGTCTGGGGCCAACGTCCTGACTTTC.

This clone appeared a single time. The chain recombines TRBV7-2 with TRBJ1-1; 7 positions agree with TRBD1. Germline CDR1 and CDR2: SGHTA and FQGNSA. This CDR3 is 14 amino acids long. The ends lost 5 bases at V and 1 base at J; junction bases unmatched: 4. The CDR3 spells CASSARTGNTEAFF. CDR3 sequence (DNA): TGTGCCAGCAGCGCTCGGACAGGGAACACTGAAGCTTTCTTT.

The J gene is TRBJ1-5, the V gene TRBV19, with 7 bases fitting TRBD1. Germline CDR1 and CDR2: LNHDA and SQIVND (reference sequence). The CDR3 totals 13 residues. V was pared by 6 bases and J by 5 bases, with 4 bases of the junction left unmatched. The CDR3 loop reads CASSPDRDQPQHF. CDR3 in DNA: TGTGCCAGTAGCCCTGACAGGGATCAGCCCCAGCATTTT.

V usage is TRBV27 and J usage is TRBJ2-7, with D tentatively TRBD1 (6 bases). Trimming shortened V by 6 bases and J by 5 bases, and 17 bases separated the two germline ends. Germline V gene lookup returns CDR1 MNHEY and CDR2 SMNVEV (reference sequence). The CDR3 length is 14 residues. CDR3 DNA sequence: TGTGCCAGCAGAGTAAGGGGGAGTATCCACGAGCAGTACTTC. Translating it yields CASRVRGSIHEQYF.

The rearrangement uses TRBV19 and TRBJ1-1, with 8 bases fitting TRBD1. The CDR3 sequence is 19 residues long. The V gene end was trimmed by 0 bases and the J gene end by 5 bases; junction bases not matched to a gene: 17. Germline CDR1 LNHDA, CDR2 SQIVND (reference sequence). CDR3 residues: CASSIDRWGPDRGSTEAFF. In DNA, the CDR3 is TGTGCCAGTAGTATAGACCGTTGGGGACCAGACAGGGGATCAACTGAAGCTTTCTTT. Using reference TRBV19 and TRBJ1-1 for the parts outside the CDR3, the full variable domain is DGGITQSPKYLFRKEGQNVTLSCEQNLNHDAMYWYRQDPGQGLRLIYYSQIVNDFQKGDIAEGYSVSREKKESFPLTVTSAQKNPTAFYLCASSIDRWGPDRGSTEAFFGQGTRLTVV.

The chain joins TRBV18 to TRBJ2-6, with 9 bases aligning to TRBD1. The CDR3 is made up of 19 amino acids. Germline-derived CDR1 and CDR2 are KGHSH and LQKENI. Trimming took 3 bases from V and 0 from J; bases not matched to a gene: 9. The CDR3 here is CASSPTTGGFNSGANVLTF. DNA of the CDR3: TGTGCCAGCTCACCTACGACAGGGGGATTCAACTCTGGGGCCAACGTCCTGACTTTC.

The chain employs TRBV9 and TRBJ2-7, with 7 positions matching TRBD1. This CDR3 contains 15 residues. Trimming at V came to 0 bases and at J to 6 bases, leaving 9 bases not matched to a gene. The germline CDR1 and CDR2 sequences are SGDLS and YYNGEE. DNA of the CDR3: TGTGCCAGCAGCGTAGATTTTGAGGGGGCCGCCGAGCAGTACTTC. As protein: CASSVDFEGAAEQYF.

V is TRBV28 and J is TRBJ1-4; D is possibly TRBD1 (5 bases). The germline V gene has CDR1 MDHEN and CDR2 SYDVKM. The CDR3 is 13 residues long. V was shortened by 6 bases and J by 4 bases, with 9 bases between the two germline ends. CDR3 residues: CASSGTLNEKLFF. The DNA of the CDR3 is TGTGCCAGCAGCGGGACCCTTAATGAAAAACTGTTTTTT.

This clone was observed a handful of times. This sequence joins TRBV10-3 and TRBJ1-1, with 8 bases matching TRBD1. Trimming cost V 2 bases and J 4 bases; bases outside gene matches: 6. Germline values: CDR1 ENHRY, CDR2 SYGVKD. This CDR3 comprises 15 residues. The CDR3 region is CAISEGQGRGTEAFF. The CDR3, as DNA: TGTGCCATCAGTGAGGGACAGGGAAGGGGCACTGAAGCTTTCTTT.

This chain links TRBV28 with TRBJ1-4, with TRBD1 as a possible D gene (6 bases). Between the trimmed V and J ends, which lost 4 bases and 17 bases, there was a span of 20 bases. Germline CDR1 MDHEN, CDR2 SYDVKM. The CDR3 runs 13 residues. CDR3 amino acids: CASSSRQTGMSFF. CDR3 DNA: TGTGCCAGCAGTTCTCGGCAGACAGGAATGTCCTTTTTT.

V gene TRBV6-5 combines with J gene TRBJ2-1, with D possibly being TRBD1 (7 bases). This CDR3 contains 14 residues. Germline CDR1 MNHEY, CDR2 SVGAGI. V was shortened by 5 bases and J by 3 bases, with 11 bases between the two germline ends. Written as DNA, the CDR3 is TGTGCCAGCAGTCCGGGGGACAGCTACAATGAGCAGTTCTTC. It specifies CASSPGDSYNEQFF.

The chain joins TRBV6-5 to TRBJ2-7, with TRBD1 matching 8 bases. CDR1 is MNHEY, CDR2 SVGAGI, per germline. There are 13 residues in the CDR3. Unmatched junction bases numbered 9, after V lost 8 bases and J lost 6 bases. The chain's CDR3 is CASCKDRAGEQYF. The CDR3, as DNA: TGTGCCAGCTGCAAGGACAGGGCAGGCGAGCAGTACTTC.

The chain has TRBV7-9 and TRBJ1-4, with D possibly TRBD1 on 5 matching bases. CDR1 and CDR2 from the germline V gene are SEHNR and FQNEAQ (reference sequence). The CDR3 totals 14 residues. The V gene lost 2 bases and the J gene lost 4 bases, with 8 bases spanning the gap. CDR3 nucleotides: TGTGCCAGCAGCTTACAGGGTGTTAATGAAAAACTGTTTTTT. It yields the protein CASSLQGVNEKLFF.

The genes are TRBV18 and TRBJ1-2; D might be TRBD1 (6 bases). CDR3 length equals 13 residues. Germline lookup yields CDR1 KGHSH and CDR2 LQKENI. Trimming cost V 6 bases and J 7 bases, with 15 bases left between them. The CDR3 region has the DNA TGTGCCAGCTCCCACGACGGGGGCACTGGCTACACCTTC. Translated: CASSHDGGTGYTF.